The T cell receptor (beta chain) described here comes from a study of early T cells in non-severe SARS-CoV-2 infection. About the study: Investigators sequenced bulk RNA drawn from unsorted whole blood, and chains remained unpaired. Regarding the study as a whole: VDJdb matching, biased toward anti-spike CD8 responses, missed private and CD4 specificities.

This clonotype was counted at least ten times. Its antigen is currently unknown. Trimming left V 6 bases short and J 4 bases short, with 10 bases between. Germline V lookup: CDR1 MNHEY, CDR2 SVGAGI. This CDR3 is 13 amino acids long. Each single cDNA molecule received a unique molecular identifier. TCRdb itself ran the 5' RACE reads through MiXCR, one entry per CDR3 protein. The profile shows tens of thousands of distinct CDR3 sequences, around 4.1% of them singletons. The clonotype comes from an adult who was a healthcare worker with PCR-confirmed SARS-CoV-2 infection or an uninfected control (not recorded which). The sequenced material came from whole blood. J is TRBJ2-1 and V is TRBV6-5; no clear D gene. DNA for the CDR3: TGTGCCAGCAGCCTGGTGAGTTACAATGAGCAGTTCTTC. Its translation: CASSLVSYNEQFF.